This T cell receptor beta chain was obtained from a study of identical twins. The study, taken as a whole, reports: Findings depended on cross-sectional statistics rather than tracking the same donors. For monozygotic twins, models underestimated out-of-frame TCR alpha sharing.

This clonotype was recorded at least ten times. Its antigen is unidentified. TCRdb recomputed calls from the 5' RACE reads with MiXCR, one row per CDR3 protein. The table includes fewer than 550,000 distinct CDR3 sequences, roughly 13% detected once. V gave up 7 bases and J gave up 4 bases, with 11 bases separating them. CDR1 SQVTM and CDR2 ANQGSEA come from the germline V gene. This CDR3 has 11 amino acids. Healthy Caucasians alone served as donors. The same specimen was also included in a second study, on yellow fever vaccine responses in identical twins.

Input material: CD4+ T cells sorted from blood. The TCR sequence derives from a woman younger than 35 in good health. The gene calls are TRBV29-1 and TRBJ2-7; TRBD1 is a possible D gene (6 bases). The CDR3 DNA follows: TGCAGCGGGGGACAAAATTACGAGCAGTACTTC. Translating it yields CSGGQNYEQYF.